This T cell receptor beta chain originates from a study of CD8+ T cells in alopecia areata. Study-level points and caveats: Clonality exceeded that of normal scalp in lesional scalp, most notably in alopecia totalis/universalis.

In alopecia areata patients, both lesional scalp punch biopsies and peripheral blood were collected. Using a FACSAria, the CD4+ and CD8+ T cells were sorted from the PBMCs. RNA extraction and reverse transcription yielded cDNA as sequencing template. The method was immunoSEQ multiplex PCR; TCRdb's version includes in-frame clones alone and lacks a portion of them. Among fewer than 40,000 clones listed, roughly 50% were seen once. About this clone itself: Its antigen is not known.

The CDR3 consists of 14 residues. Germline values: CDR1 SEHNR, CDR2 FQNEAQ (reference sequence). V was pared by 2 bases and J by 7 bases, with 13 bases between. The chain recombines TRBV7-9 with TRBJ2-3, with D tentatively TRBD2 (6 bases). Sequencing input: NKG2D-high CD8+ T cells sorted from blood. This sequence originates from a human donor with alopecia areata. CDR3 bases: TGTGCCAGCAGCTTACTGGGCGGGGAAAATACGCAGTATTTT. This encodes CASSLLGGENTQYF.